A selection of T cell receptor beta chains follows, all from one sample in a study of blood T cell repertoires in COVID-19. The data were produced by immunoSEQ multiplex PCR, yet TCRdb's version contains in-frame clones alone and is incomplete. The sample includes around 300,000 clones, around 89% seen only once; the top ten take under 2.5%. Sequencing was performed on PBMCs or T cells enriched from blood (not recorded which). The receptors shown here come from a woman aged 18-30 years who had recovered from COVID-19. Each CDR3 is given with its conserved first and last residue. Fields, in order: V gene, CDR3 protein.

TRBV9 | CASSSRTGNTGELFF
TRBV3-1/TRBV3-2 | CASSPALPGELFF
TRBV5-1 | CASSLTPGLGTTREQYF
TRBV5-4 | CAARGQPNTEAFF
TRBV2 | CASSGAAAATNEKLFF
TRBV6-5 | CASRLGQGLYGYTF
TRBV9 | CASSVGGQGDYGYTF
TRBV18 | CASSPLAGEGFGNTIYF
TRBV5-8 | CASSLRQGNSPLHF
TRBV5-1 | CASSLVASGAYEQYF
TRBV19 | CASSIDKSSYNEQFF
TRBV19 | CAGDFRGTTGELFF
TRBV3-1/TRBV3-2 | CASSQDLGVNTEAFF
TRBV7-9 | CASSLGQGIYGYTF
TRBV4-1 | CASSQAAGTSGGSSTDTQYF
TRBV28 | CASSLLTGGNHQPQHF
TRBV28 | CASSLEGSEQYF
TRBV6-1 | CASSEGLAGGGKHTQYF
TRBV14 | CASSQDSDRGVSPLHF
TRBV19 | CASSILVAASQETQYF